This T cell receptor beta chain was sequenced during a study of cytomegalovirus exposure and HLA in healthy donors. Study-wide points: According to the study, some 160 TCR beta chains were cytomegalovirus-associated. Later analysis suggested links between common viral pathogens and several top significant clusters. Most TCR sequences were uncommon, yet certain public TCRs appeared in many donors.

Primers included in the PCR were 60 Vbeta and 13 Jbeta primers. Per the original methods: Later, an analysis found 80 million or so unique TCR beta chains, and roughly 10 million of these were shared. The repertoire was sequenced with immunoSEQ multiplex PCR; TCRdb's copy has only in-frame clones and lacks some. Clone size and V and J calls were adopted from that table, with D and trimming inferred from the DNA. Of more than 150,000 clones in the sample, roughly 83% are singletons; the top ten hold around 0.24%. The length of the CDR3 is 14 residues. Germline values: CDR1 GTSNPN, CDR2 SVGIG (reference sequence). V dropped 4 bases and J dropped 2 bases, with 14 bases sitting between them. In regard to this clone: Its matching antigen is unknown.

Input material: PBMCs. The chain has TRBV30 and TRBJ2-5; tentatively, D is TRBD2 (6 bases). This TCR was recovered from a boy younger than 18 in good health and CMV-seronegative. The DNA of the CDR3 is TGTGCCTGGACCCCGGGGGTAATACAAGAGACCCAGTACTTC. Translation gives CAWTPGVIQETQYF.